This TCR beta chain was observed in a study of control samples from healthy donors and cancer patients. The repertoire was sequenced with immunoSEQ multiplex PCR; TCRdb's copy has only in-frame clones and lacks some. The sample holds some 96,000 clones, over 90% seen once. This CDR3 is built from 12 residues. Trimming removed 11 bases from V and 0 bases from J, with 8 bases in between. The TCR originated in a man between 18 and 35 years old in good health. Source material: blood. V usage is TRBV12-3 or TRBV12-4 and J usage is TRBJ1-3; D ambiguous. CDR3 DNA: TGTGCCGCACAGAGCTCTGGAAACACCATATATTTT. This gives the protein CAAQSSGNTIYF.